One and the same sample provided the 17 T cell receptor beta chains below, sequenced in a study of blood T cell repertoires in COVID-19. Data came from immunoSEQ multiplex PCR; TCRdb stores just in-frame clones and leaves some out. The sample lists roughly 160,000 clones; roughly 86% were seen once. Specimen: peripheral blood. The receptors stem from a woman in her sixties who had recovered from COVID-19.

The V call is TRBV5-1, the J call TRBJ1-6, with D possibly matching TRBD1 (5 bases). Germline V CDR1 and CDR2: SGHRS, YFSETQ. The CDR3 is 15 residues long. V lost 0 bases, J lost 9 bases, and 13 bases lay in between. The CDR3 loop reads CASSLAAGWGSPLHF. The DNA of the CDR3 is TGCGCCAGCAGCTTGGCCGCAGGGTGGGGTTCACCCCTCCACTTT.

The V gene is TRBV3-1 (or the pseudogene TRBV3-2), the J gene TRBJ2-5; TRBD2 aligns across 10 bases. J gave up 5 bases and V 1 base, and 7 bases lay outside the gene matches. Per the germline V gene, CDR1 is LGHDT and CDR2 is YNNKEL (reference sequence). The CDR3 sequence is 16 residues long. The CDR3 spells CASSQGAPGLAETQYF. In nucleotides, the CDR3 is TGTGCCAGCAGCCAAGGAGCCCCGGGACTAGCGGAGACCCAGTACTTC.

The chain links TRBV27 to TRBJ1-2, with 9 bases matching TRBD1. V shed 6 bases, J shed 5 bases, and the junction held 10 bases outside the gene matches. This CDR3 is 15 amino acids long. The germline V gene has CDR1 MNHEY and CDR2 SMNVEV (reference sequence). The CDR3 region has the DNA TGTGCCAGCAGGCCCCCCCCCGGACAGGGGTATGGCTACACCTTC. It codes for CASRPPPGQGYGYTF.

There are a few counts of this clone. CDR3 DNA: TGTGCCAGCAGTTTCCTGGACAGGGACAACACCGGGGAGCTGTTTTTT. Translating it yields CASSFLDRDNTGELFF. The chain is built from TRBV28 and TRBJ2-2; 8 bases align to TRBD1. With V trimmed by 3 bases and J by 2 bases, 5 bases remained unmatched. Germline V gives CDR1 MDHEN, CDR2 SYDVKM. The length of the CDR3 is 16 residues.

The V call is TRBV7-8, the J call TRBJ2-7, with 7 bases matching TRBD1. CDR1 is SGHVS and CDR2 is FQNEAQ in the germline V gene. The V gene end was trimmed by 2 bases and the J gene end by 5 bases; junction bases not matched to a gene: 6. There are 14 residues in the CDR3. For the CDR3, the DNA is TGTGCCAGCAGCTTATACGACAGGGTAAACGAGCAGTACTTC. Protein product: CASSLYDRVNEQYF.

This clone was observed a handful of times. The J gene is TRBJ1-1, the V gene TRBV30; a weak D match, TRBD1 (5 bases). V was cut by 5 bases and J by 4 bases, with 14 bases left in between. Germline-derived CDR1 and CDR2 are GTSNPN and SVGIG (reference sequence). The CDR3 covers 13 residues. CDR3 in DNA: TGTGCCTGGGGCCGACAGTTCGGCACTGAAGCTTTCTTT. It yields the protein CAWGRQFGTEAFF.

The CDR3 DNA is TGTGCCATCAGTGAGTTAGCGAAGAGTACCTACGAGCAGTACTTC. Protein: CAISELAKSTYEQYF. The chain uses TRBV10-3 and TRBJ2-7, with D perhaps matching TRBD2 (5 bases). The CDR3 runs 15 residues. The V gene's germline CDR1 is ENHRY and CDR2 SYGVKD. Trimming cost V 1 base and J 2 bases, with 12 bases left between them.

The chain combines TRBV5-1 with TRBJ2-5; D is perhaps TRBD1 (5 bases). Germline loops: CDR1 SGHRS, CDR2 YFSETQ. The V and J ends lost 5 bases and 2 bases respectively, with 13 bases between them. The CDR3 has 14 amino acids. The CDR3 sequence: CASRRTIGQETQYF. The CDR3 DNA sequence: TGCGCCAGCAGGAGGACAATCGGGCAAGAGACCCAGTACTTC. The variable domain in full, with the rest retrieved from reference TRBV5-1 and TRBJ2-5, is KAGVTQTPRYLIKTRGQQVTLSCSPISGHRSVSWYQQTPGQGLQFLFEYFSETQRNKGNFPGRFSGRQFSNSRSEMNVSTLELGDSALYLCASRRTIGQETQYFGPGTRLLVL.

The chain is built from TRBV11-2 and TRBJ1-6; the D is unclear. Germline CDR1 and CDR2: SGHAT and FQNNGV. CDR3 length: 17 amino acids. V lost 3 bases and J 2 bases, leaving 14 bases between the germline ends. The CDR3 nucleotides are TGTGCCAGCAGCTTCGTAGGTGGAGTGACCTATAATTCACCCCTCCACTTT. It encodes CASSFVGGVTYNSPLHF.

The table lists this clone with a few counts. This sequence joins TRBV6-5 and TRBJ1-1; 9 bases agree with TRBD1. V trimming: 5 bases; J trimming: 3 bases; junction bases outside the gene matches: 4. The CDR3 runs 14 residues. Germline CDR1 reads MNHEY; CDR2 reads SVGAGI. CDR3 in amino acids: CASSNRGRDTEAFF. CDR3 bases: TGTGCCAGCAGTAACAGGGGGCGAGACACTGAAGCTTTCTTT.

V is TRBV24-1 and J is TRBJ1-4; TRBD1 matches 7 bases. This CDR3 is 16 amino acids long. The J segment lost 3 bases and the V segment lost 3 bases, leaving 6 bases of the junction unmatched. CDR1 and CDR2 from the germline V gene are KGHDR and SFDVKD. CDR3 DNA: TGTGCCACCAGTGATCTGAGGGGGCACGCTAATGAAAAACTGTTTTTT. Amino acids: CATSDLRGHANEKLFF.

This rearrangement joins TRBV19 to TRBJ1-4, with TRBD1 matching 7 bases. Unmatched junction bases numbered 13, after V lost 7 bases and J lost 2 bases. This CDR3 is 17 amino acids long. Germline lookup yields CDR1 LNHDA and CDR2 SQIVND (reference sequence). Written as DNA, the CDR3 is TGTGCCAGTATCCGACAGGGTATAACCGTGACTAATGAAAAACTGTTTTTT. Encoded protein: CASIRQGITVTNEKLFF.

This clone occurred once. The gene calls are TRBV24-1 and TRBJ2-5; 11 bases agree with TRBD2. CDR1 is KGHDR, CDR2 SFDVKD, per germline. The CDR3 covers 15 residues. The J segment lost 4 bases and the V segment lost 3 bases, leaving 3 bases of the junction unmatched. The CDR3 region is CATSDGTSGRETQYF. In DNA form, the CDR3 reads TGTGCCACCAGTGATGGGACTAGCGGTAGAGAGACCCAGTACTTC.

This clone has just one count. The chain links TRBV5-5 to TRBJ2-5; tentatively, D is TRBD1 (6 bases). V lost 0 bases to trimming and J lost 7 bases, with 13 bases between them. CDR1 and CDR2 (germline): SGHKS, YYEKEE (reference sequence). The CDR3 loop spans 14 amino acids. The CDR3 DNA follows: TGTGCCAGCAGCTTGGCCTGGGACATTAGGACCCAGTACTTC. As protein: CASSLAWDIRTQYF.

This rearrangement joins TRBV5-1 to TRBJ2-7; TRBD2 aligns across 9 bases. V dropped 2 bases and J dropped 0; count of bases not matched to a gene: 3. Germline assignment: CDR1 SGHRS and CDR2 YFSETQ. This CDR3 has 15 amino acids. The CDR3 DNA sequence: TGCGCCAGCAGCTTCGTAGCGGGGGACTCCTACGAGCAGTACTTC. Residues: CASSFVAGDSYEQYF.

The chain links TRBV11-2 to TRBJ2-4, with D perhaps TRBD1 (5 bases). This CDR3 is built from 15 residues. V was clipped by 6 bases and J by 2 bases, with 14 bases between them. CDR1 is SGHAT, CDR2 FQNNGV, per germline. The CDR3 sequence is CASRKPRDSKNIQYF. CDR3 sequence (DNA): TGTGCCAGCAGAAAACCCAGGGATTCCAAAAACATTCAGTACTTC.

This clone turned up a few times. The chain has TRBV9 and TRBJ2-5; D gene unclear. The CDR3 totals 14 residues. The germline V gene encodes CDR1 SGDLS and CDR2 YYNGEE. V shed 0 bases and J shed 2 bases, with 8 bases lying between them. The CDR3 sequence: CASSVAWQQETQYF. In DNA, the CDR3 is TGTGCCAGCAGCGTAGCTTGGCAACAAGAGACCCAGTACTTC. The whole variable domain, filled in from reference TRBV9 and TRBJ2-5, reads DSGVTQTPKHLITATGQRVTLRCSPRSGDLSVYWYQQSLDQGLQFLIQYYNGEERAKGNILERFSAQQFPDLHSELNLSSLELGDSALYFCASSVAWQQETQYFGPGTRLLVL.